This paragraph reports one TCR beta chain. Per the study methods: Reference gene primer amplification yielded estimated nucleated cell counts. Libraries were prepared by immunoSEQ multiplex PCR; TCRdb keeps only in-frame clonotypes and omits some of them. That table furnishes V, J and clone size, whereas the DNA furnished D and trimming. The sample records 160,000 or so clones, roughly 75% being singletons. These data belong to a study of blood T cell repertoires in COVID-19. The wider study: Sites across the United States, Italy and Spain contributed samples from acute and convalescent COVID-19. Sample material is recorded as cDNA or gDNA derived from T cells, B-cell-depleted T cells, or PBMCs.

Trimming cost V 5 bases and J 2 bases, with 14 bases left between them. The CDR3 is made up of 14 amino acids. CDR1 and CDR2 from the germline V gene are SGHRS and YFSETQ. The receptor was derived from a man between 65 and 85 years old with active or convalescent COVID-19. The sequenced sample consisted of peripheral blood. The J gene is TRBJ2-7, the V gene TRBV5-1; tentative D call: TRBD2 (7 bases). The CDR3 loop is CASRPGGGAYEQYF. The CDR3 DNA reads as TGCGCCAGCAGGCCCGGAGGGGGGGCCTACGAGCAGTACTTC. Using reference TRBV5-1 and TRBJ2-7 for the parts outside the CDR3, the full variable domain is KAGVTQTPRYLIKTRGQQVTLSCSPISGHRSVSWYQQTPGQGLQFLFEYFSETQRNKGNFPGRFSGRQFSNSRSEMNVSTLELGDSALYLCASRPGGGAYEQYFGPGTRLTVT.